This is a list of T cell receptor beta chains from one sample in a study of type 1 regulatory T cells. TCRdb independently ran MiXCR on the reads; one entry per CDR3 protein. The sample includes 80,000 to 100,000 distinct CDR3 sequences, roughly a third of them seen just once. The sequenced sample was CD4+ T cells, either the whole sample or a sorted fraction (not recorded which). Every receptor here comes from a human donor in good health. CDR3s include the opening cysteine and the closing phenylalanine or tryptophan. The D gene is left open where the match is weak. The listing skips clone size in some rows; elsewhere it reads once, few, many or a size class.

cdr3_aa cdr3_nt d_call j_call v_call clone_size
CATSDPGGSYNEQFF TGTGCCACCAGTGATCCGGGAGGGTCCTACAATGAGCAGTTCTTC TRBD2 TRBJ2-1 TRBV24-1 -
CASSLRERGLSKFF TGTGCCAGCAGCTTAAGGGAGCGGGGTCTCTCGAAGTTCTTC TRBD2 TRBJ2-1 TRBV12-3/TRBV12-4 many
CASSLIRASDTEAFF TGTGCCAGCAGCTTAATTCGGGCTTCGGACACTGAAGCTTTCTTT - TRBJ1-1 TRBV7-9 -
CASSSLSGGRTTITQYF TGTGCCAGCAGCTCCCTCTCTGGGGGACGGACGACTATTACGCAGTATTTT - TRBJ2-3 TRBV11-2 -
CSASRDSHNEQFF TGCAGTGCTAGCCGGGACAGCCACAATGAGCAGTTCTTC TRBD1 TRBJ2-1 TRBV20-1 -
CASSQDRLGEQYF TGTGCCAGCAGCCAAGATCGGCTAGGAGAGCAGTACTTC - TRBJ2-7 TRBV14 -
CASSQASRDQQYF TGTGCCAGCAGCCAAGCTTCCCGGGACCAGCAGTACTTC - TRBJ2-7 TRBV3-1 -
CASSPTSYEQFF TGTGCCAGCAGCCCTACTAGCTATGAGCAGTTCTTC - TRBJ2-1 TRBV7-2 -
CASSYLGSGLSKDTQYF TGCGCCAGCAGCTACTTAGGATCGGGACTATCGAAAGATACGCAGTATTTT TRBD2 TRBJ2-3 TRBV5-1 few
CASSMTSGTSYNEQFF TGCGCCAGCAGCATGACTAGCGGGACTTCCTACAATGAGCAGTTCTTC TRBD2 TRBJ2-1 TRBV5-1 -
CSAAGGGGDYEQYF TGCAGTGCCGCGGGAGGCGGCGGGGACTACGAGCAGTACTTC TRBD2 TRBJ2-7 TRBV20-1 -
CASSLTSGVQETQYF TGTGCCAGCAGCTTGACTAGCGGGGTCCAAGAGACCCAGTACTTC TRBD2 TRBJ2-5 TRBV11-2 few
CASSQWASATYEQYF TGTGCCAGCAGCCAATGGGCTAGCGCGACCTACGAGCAGTACTTC - TRBJ2-7 TRBV4-2 few
CASDLGGDASEAFF TGTGCCAGCGACCTCGGGGGTGACGCTAGTGAAGCTTTCTTT - TRBJ1-1 TRBV12-3/TRBV12-4 -
CSARVMGGEQYF TGCAGTGCTAGAGTTATGGGGGGCGAGCAGTACTTC - TRBJ2-7 TRBV20-1 -
CASSLTWRSYQSYEQYF TGTGCCAGCAGCTTGACGTGGAGAAGCTACCAGTCCTACGAGCAGTACTTC - TRBJ2-7 TRBV5-6 -
CASSSRRFNYGYTF TGTGCCAGCAGTTCGAGACGGTTTAACTATGGCTACACCTTC - TRBJ1-2 TRBV12-3/TRBV12-4 -